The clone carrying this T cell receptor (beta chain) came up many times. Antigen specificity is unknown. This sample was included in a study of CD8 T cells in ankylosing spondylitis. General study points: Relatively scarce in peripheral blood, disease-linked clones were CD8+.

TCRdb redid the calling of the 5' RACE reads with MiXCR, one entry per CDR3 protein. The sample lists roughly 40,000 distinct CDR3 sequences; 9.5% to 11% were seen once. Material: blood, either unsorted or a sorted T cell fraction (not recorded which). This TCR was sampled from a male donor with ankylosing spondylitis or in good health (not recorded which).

The CDR3 DNA reads TGCAGCGGCGAAAACACTGAAGCTTTCTTT. Its protein is CSGENTEAFF. The chain employs TRBV29-1 and TRBJ1-1, with D unclear. V was clipped by 7 bases and J by 2 bases, with 5 bases between them. Germline loops: CDR1 SQVTM, CDR2 ANQGSEA. The CDR3 covers 10 residues.